This TCR beta chain was recovered during a study of blood T cells in healthy people across ages. In regard to this clonotype: No antigen is known for it.

The CDR3 contains 14 residues. V lost 2 bases, J lost 4 bases, and 11 bases lay in between. Germline V lookup: CDR1 MNHEY, CDR2 SMNVEV (reference sequence). Study outcomes and limitations: A greater number of naive CD4+ cells and higher diversity distinguished long-lived donors from aged donors. Changes seen in expanded clonotypes were possibly confounded by donor CMV status left unknown.

A J-beta primer mix and a sample-barcoded 5' primer were used in a second PCR of about 7 to 12 cycles. TCRdb independently ran MiXCR on the 5' RACE reads; one entry per CDR3 protein. The sample carries about 1.1 million distinct CDR3 sequences, 35% to 40% recorded once. This sequence was found in a man younger than 35 in good health. This chain links TRBV27 with TRBJ1-2, with D perhaps TRBD1 (5 bases). Sequences were obtained from blood. CDR3 sequence reads: CASSLNAGTYGYTF. DNA of the CDR3: TGTGCCAGCAGTTTAAATGCAGGGACCTATGGCTACACCTTC.